The rows below give T cell receptor beta chains drawn from one sample of a study of shared clonotypes between healthy human individuals. Profiling relied on immunoSEQ multiplex PCR, and the TCRdb table lists in-frame clones only, not all of them. This sample carries approximately 2.3 million clones, 85% to 95% of them seen once, and the ten largest clones take around 0.4%. Sequenced material: naive CD4+ T cells from PBMCs. Receptors originate from a man aged 18 to 30 in good health. Some clones in this sample may be carry-over from other donors' samples. CDR3s include the opening cysteine and the closing phenylalanine or tryptophan. A D gene is named only where the DNA matches it firmly. Clone size is given for some rows only: seen once, a few or many times, or a class if the clone is expanded.

abundance: -; j_gene: TRBJ2-1; d_gene: TRBD2; v_gene: TRBV4-3; CDR3nt: TGCGCCAGCAGCCAAGTTCGGGGGGAGGCGCCTTACAATGAGCAGTTCTTC; CDR3aa: CASSQVRGEAPYNEQFF
abundance: -; j_gene: TRBJ2-3; d_gene: TRBD2; v_gene: TRBV19; CDR3nt: TGTGCCAGTAGTACTTATAGCGGGAGGGCCAGAGATACGCAGTATTTT; CDR3aa: CASSTYSGRARDTQYF
abundance: once; j_gene: TRBJ2-1; d_gene: -; v_gene: TRBV6-5; CDR3nt: TGTGCCAGCGGTCCCGGGACTGCTCCTTTCAATGAGCAGTTCTTC; CDR3aa: CASGPGTAPFNEQFF
abundance: -; j_gene: TRBJ2-5; d_gene: TRBD1; v_gene: TRBV5-4; CDR3nt: TGTGCCAGCAGCCAAAGGACAGGCGGCCAAGAGACCCAGTACTTC; CDR3aa: CASSQRTGGQETQYF
abundance: -; j_gene: TRBJ2-7; d_gene: -; v_gene: TRBV11-2; CDR3nt: TGTGCCAGCAGCTTAAGGGCCAGGGGCTACGAGCAGTACTTC; CDR3aa: CASSLRARGYEQYF
abundance: -; j_gene: TRBJ2-2; d_gene: -; v_gene: TRBV6-6; CDR3nt: TGTGCCAGCAGTTACTCGCGGGACGCGAACACCGGGGAGCTGTTTTTT; CDR3aa: CASSYSRDANTGELFF
abundance: once; j_gene: TRBJ1-1; d_gene: -; v_gene: TRBV28; CDR3nt: TGTGCCAGCAGTTTACCGGGTTTCACTGAAGCTTTCTTT; CDR3aa: CASSLPGFTEAFF
abundance: -; j_gene: TRBJ2-1; d_gene: TRBD1; v_gene: TRBV6-6; CDR3nt: TGTGCCAGCAGCCTACCGGGACAGGGACCCAATGAGCAGTTCTTC; CDR3aa: CASSLPGQGPNEQFF
abundance: -; j_gene: TRBJ2-6; d_gene: -; v_gene: TRBV6-5; CDR3nt: TGTGCCAGCAGTACCGAGACCTCTGGGGCCAACGTCCTGACTTTC; CDR3aa: CASSTETSGANVLTF
abundance: -; j_gene: TRBJ1-3; d_gene: -; v_gene: TRBV27; CDR3nt: TGTGCCAGCAGTCCTCGGACCGCGACCTCTGGAAACACCATATATTTT; CDR3aa: CASSPRTATSGNTIYF
abundance: -; j_gene: TRBJ1-5; d_gene: -; v_gene: TRBV6-1; CDR3nt: TGTGCCAGCAGTGAGCGGCAGGGTGGTCAGCCCCAGCATTTT; CDR3aa: CASSERQGGQPQHF
abundance: few; j_gene: TRBJ2-1; d_gene: -; v_gene: TRBV7-3; CDR3nt: TGTGCCAGCAGCTTAACGGAGGCCTACAATGAGCAGTTCTTC; CDR3aa: CASSLTEAYNEQFF
abundance: -; j_gene: TRBJ2-7; d_gene: TRBD2; v_gene: TRBV28; CDR3nt: TGTGCCAGCAGTTTATTTCGGGCGGGGGGCTCCTACGAGCAGTACTTC; CDR3aa: CASSLFRAGGSYEQYF
abundance: -; j_gene: TRBJ1-2; d_gene: -; v_gene: TRBV11-2; CDR3nt: TGTGCCAGCAGCCCTGATGACCTCTGGGGACTCTATGGCTACACCTTC; CDR3aa: CASSPDDLWGLYGYTF
abundance: -; j_gene: TRBJ2-3; d_gene: -; v_gene: TRBV11-2; CDR3nt: TGTGCCAGCAGCTTATCTCGGACCTCCCAAACAGATACGCAGTATTTT; CDR3aa: CASSLSRTSQTDTQYF